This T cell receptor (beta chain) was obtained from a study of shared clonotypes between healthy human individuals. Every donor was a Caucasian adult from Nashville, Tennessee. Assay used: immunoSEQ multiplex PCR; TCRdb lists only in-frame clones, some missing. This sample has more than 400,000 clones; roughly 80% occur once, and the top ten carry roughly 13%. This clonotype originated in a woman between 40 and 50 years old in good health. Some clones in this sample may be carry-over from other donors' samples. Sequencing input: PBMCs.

This CDR3 reads CASSAWGTGGTEAFF. In nucleotides, the CDR3 is TGTGCCAGCAGTGCCTGGGGGACAGGGGGCACTGAAGCTTTCTTT. This sequence joins TRBV28 and TRBJ1-1; 11 nucleotides line up with TRBD1. Germline values: CDR1 MDHEN, CDR2 SYDVKM. V lost 5 bases, J lost 4 bases, and 6 bases stayed unmatched. This CDR3 is 15 amino acids long.